Described below is a single TCR beta chain sequence and its context. Healthy bone marrow donors made up the donor group. Likely unrecorded immune exposures existed in these nominally healthy donors. The PCR was carried out with 60 Vbeta primers and 13 Jbeta primers. Clones were read by immunoSEQ multiplex PCR, and TCRdb kept only the in-frame ones, dropping some. The sample consists of about 120,000 clones, over 65% of them appearing once. V shed 0 bases and J shed 11 bases, with 13 bases lying between them. Per germline, CDR1 SGHTA and CDR2 FQGNSA. CDR3 length: 13 residues. These data are taken from a study of cytomegalovirus exposure and HLA in healthy donors. Study-level background: Among around 170 million T cells, an earlier analysis found 90 million to 130 million unique TCR beta sequences.

Sequencing input: PBMCs. The V call is TRBV7-2, the J call TRBJ1-1; D not resolved. The sequence came from a man aged 25-40 years in good health and CMV-seronegative. In DNA form, the CDR3 reads TGTGCCAGCAGCTTAGCTACACTATCAACGGCTTTCTTT. Translating gives CASSLATLSTAFF.